The 32 T cell receptor beta chains given below trace back to one sample, sequenced in a study of blood T cell repertoires in COVID-19 (dated by TCRdb to 2020 to 2022). Library method: the immunoSEQ multiplex PCR assay. The table was pulled from immuneACCESS by TCRdb, which kept in-frame rearrangements only. Such tables lose some clones; where checked, under half of the loss comes from unresolved V genes, and the rest has no known cause. The sample yields hundreds of thousands of clones; 84% were counted once. The top ten hold about a sixth of the sample. Sequenced sample: peripheral blood. These receptors originate from a woman of 80 years or more with active or convalescent COVID-19.

The V gene is TRBV6-5, the J gene TRBJ1-5; TRBD1 aligns across 8 bases. This CDR3 is 14 amino acids long. V shed 7 bases, J shed 2 bases, and the junction held 4 bases outside the gene matches. CDR1 is MNHEY, CDR2 SVGAGI, per germline. The CDR3 DNA sequence: TGTGCCAGCAAGGGGACAGGAGGCAATCAGCCCCAGCATTTT. This encodes CASKGTGGNQPQHF.

The J gene is TRBJ2-7, the V gene TRBV19; TRBD2 aligns across 10 bases. CDR3 length: 13 amino acids. J gave up 3 bases and V 7 bases, and 3 bases lay outside the gene matches. Per the germline V gene, CDR1 is LNHDA and CDR2 is SQIVND (reference sequence). CDR3 in DNA: TGTGCCAGTAAAAAGCGGGAGGGCTACGAGCAGTACTTC. The encoded protein is CASKKREGYEQYF.

This clone was picked up one time. The chain uses TRBV5-8 and TRBJ2-3; 7 bases are shared with TRBD1. Trimming cost V 4 bases and J 2 bases; bases outside gene matches: 7. Germline CDR1 reads SGHTS; CDR2 reads YDEGEE. The CDR3 sequence is 15 residues long. This CDR3 is CASSRRDSLTDTQYF. CDR3 DNA sequence: TGTGCCAGCAGCCGCCGGGACAGCCTCACAGATACGCAGTATTTT.

This clone showed up just once. The rearrangement joins TRBV7-8 to TRBJ2-2, with 11 bases lining up with TRBD2. Germline V gives CDR1 SGHVS, CDR2 FQNEAQ. Germline trimming cut 2 bases from V and 7 bases from J; bases unmatched to any gene: 12. This CDR3 has 18 amino acids. CDR3 bases: TGTGCCAGCAGCTTATTAACCCTAGCGGGGGGATACATCGGGGAGCTGTTTTTT. It codes for CASSLLTLAGGYIGELFF.

This clone was recorded a few times. Written as DNA, the CDR3 is TGTGCCAGCAGCCATGTCGTCCTAGGATGGGAGGAAGGCAATCAGCCCCAGCATTTT. Its translation: CASSHVVLGWEEGNQPQHF. The rearrangement links TRBV14 to TRBJ1-5; D remains unclear. The germline gives CDR1 SGHDN, CDR2 FVKESK. The CDR3 loop spans 19 amino acids. Trimming pared 3 bases from V and 2 bases from J, leaving 23 bases between. Complete variable domain (other parts from reference TRBV14 and TRBJ1-5): EAGVTQFPSHSVIEKGQTVTLRCDPISGHDNLYWYRRVMGKEIKFLLHFVKESKQDESGMPNNRFLAERTGGTYSTLKVQPAELEDSGVYFCASSHVVLGWEEGNQPQHFGDGTRLSIL.

The rearrangement joins TRBV7-2 to TRBJ2-5; 10 bases are a match to TRBD2. From germline, CDR1 is SGHTA and CDR2 FQGNSA. V was pared by 0 bases and J by 1 base, with 2 bases of the junction left unmatched. The CDR3 has 16 residues. This chain's CDR3 is CASSLASGGGQETQYF. The CDR3 nucleotides read TGTGCCAGCAGCTTAGCGAGCGGGGGGGGCCAAGAGACCCAGTACTTC.

The chain combines TRBV24-1 with TRBJ2-7; D unresolved. This CDR3 has 12 amino acids. The germline gives CDR1 KGHDR, CDR2 SFDVKD. The V end lost 0 bases, the J end lost 6 bases, and 5 bases lay between the germline ends. The CDR3 region has the DNA TGTGCCACCAGTGATTTGGGAGTCGAGCAGTACTTC. This encodes CATSDLGVEQYF.

The genes are TRBV6-5 and TRBJ2-7; perhaps TRBD1 as D (6 bases). The CDR3 covers 11 residues. V was trimmed by 7 bases and J by 6 bases, leaving 10 bases between them. Per germline, CDR1 MNHEY and CDR2 SVGAGI. This CDR3 reads CASTQGLEQYF. The CDR3 nucleotides read TGTGCCAGCACACAGGGTCTCGAGCAGTACTTC.

The rearrangement links TRBV14 to TRBJ2-6; no clear D. Trimming took off 8 bases at V and 3 bases at J, with 11 bases between the two ends. Germline V lookup: CDR1 SGHDN, CDR2 FVKESK. The CDR3 length is 14 residues. The DNA of the CDR3 is TGTGCCAGCTCCATTGCAGGTGGGGCCAACGTCCTGACTTTC. Translated, it gives CASSIAGGANVLTF.

V and J are TRBV11-2 and TRBJ1-1; no reliable D call. V dropped 5 bases and J dropped 0 bases, with 7 bases sitting between them. CDR3 size: 13 residues. Germline values: CDR1 SGHAT, CDR2 FQNNGV. Here the CDR3 reads CASSPSLNTEAFF. The CDR3 bases are TGTGCCAGCAGCCCCTCTTTGAACACTGAAGCTTTCTTT.

Note on this clone: The CDR3 does not close with the conserved phenylalanine or tryptophan, likely indicating a read error. It is unclear where the CDR3 begins or ends on the DNA, so no DNA is shown, and the CDR3 is as TCRdb lists it. The rearrangement uses TRBV11-3 and TRBJ2-7; TRBD2 was called by the table and not checked on the DNA. Germline V gene lookup returns CDR1 SGHNT and CDR2 YENEEA. Ends included, the CDR3 has 11 residues. The CDR3 spells CASSLSGSYPA.

The V gene is TRBV11-2, the J gene TRBJ2-7, with D unresolved. The germline CDR1 and CDR2 sequences are SGHAT and FQNNGV. There are 12 residues in the CDR3. V lost 5 bases and J lost 7, with 12 bases in between. CDR3 amino acids: CASSPQVSEQYF. The CDR3, as DNA: TGTGCCAGCAGCCCCCAGGTGTCGGAGCAGTACTTC.

The V gene is TRBV5-8, the J gene TRBJ2-3; 8 bases line up with TRBD1. The CDR3 is made up of 17 amino acids. Germline values: CDR1 SGHTS, CDR2 YDEGEE. The V and J ends lost 4 bases and 1 base, in that order; junction bases with no gene match: 11. The CDR3 loop reads CASSGVQGASGTDTQYF. In DNA form, the CDR3 reads TGTGCCAGCAGCGGGGTGCAGGGGGCGAGCGGCACAGATACGCAGTATTTT.

This chain uses TRBV5-5 with TRBJ2-3; the match to TRBD1 covers 10 bases. The length of the CDR3 is 15 residues. The trim removed 4 bases at V and 4 bases at J, leaving 6 bases unmatched. Germline CDR1 is SGHKS and CDR2 is YYEKEE (reference sequence). The CDR3 is CASSRQGAMADTQYF. The DNA for the CDR3 is TGTGCCAGCAGCCGACAGGGGGCTATGGCAGATACGCAGTATTTT. Variable domain in full (rest from reference TRBV5-5 and TRBJ2-3): DAGVTQSPTHLIKTRGQQVTLRCSPISGHKSVSWYQQVLGQGPQFIFQYYEKEERGRGNFPDRFSARQFPNYSSELNVNALLLGDSALYLCASSRQGAMADTQYFGPGTRLTVL.

As to this clone: Other DNA sequences in this specimen translate into the identical CDR3. This chain links TRBV19 with TRBJ1-5, with TRBD1 matching over 8 bases. Germline V gives CDR1 LNHDA, CDR2 SQIVND (reference sequence). V was clipped by 6 bases and J by 2 bases; unmatched bases: 0. The CDR3 extends over 13 amino acids. CDR3 in amino acids: CASRDRGNQPQHF. CDR3 in DNA: TGTGCCAGTAGGGACAGGGGCAATCAGCCCCAGCATTTT.

This rearrangement joins TRBV5-4 to TRBJ2-1; TRBD1 might be the D (5 bases). This CDR3 has 13 amino acids. Germline V gives CDR1 SGHNT, CDR2 YYREEE (reference sequence). V was cut by 7 bases and J by 0 bases, with 8 bases left in between. The CDR3 protein is CASGAASYNEQFF. CDR3 bases: TGTGCCAGCGGGGCTGCCTCCTACAATGAGCAGTTCTTC.

J is TRBJ2-7 and V is TRBV7-6; 9 bases fit TRBD2. CDR3 length equals 14 residues. Germline loops: CDR1 SGHVS, CDR2 FNYEAQ. V lost 2 bases and J lost 6; bases outside the gene matches: 5. The CDR3 DNA follows: TGTGCCAGCAGCTTACTAGCGGGAACTACCGAGCAGTACTTC. Its translation is CASSLLAGTTEQYF.

The V call is TRBV5-6, the J call TRBJ1-6, with D perhaps matching TRBD1 (5 bases). Germline CDR1 and CDR2: SGHDT and YYEEEE. This CDR3 has 14 amino acids. Trimming took off 4 bases at V and 7 bases at J, with 12 bases between the two ends. CDR3 protein: CASSTSGWNSPLHF. The CDR3 DNA reads as TGTGCCAGCAGCACATCAGGGTGGAATTCACCCCTCCACTTT. The full variable domain, rest sourced from reference TRBV5-6 and TRBJ1-6, is DAGVTQSPTHLIKTRGQQVTLRCSPKSGHDTVSWYQQALGQGPQFIFQYYEEEERQRGNFPDRFSGHQFPNYSSELNVNALLLGDSALYLCASSTSGWNSPLHFGNGTRLTVT.

The J gene is TRBJ1-1, the V gene TRBV28; a weak D match, TRBD1 (6 bases). This CDR3 has 14 amino acids. Trimming removed 2 bases at V and 1 base at J, with 8 bases between. CDR1 and CDR2 (germline): MDHEN, SYDVKM. CDR3 nucleotides: TGTGCCAGCAGTTTAGGGGACAAGAACACTGAAGCTTTCTTT. Its protein is CASSLGDKNTEAFF.

The chain is built from TRBV6-6 and TRBJ2-7, with D maybe TRBD1 (5 bases). V was trimmed by 3 bases and J by 0 bases, leaving 9 bases between them. This CDR3 contains 14 residues. Germline V CDR1 and CDR2: MNHNY, SVGAGI (reference sequence). Written as DNA, the CDR3 is TGTGCCAGCAGTTATCAGGGCGGCTCCTACGAGCAGTACTTC. Protein sequence: CASSYQGGSYEQYF.

This rearrangement joins TRBV30 to TRBJ1-1; no reliable D call. Trimming pared 6 bases from V and 0 bases from J, leaving 11 bases between. This CDR3 has 13 residues. CDR1 is GTSNPN, CDR2 SVGIG, per germline (reference sequence). The CDR3 nucleotides are TGTGCCTGCCAAATAGCCCTGAACACTGAAGCTTTCTTT. This codes for CACQIALNTEAFF. The variable domain in full, with the rest retrieved from reference TRBV30 and TRBJ1-1, is SQTIHQWPATLVQPVGSPLSLECTVEGTSNPNLYWYRQAAGRGLQLLFYSVGIGQISSEVPQNLSASRPQDRQFILSSKKLLLSDSGFYLCACQIALNTEAFFGQGTRLTVV.

This clone was picked up a small number of times. The chain is built from TRBV5-4 and TRBJ2-5, with D maybe TRBD1 (6 bases). V dropped 3 bases and J dropped 5 bases, with 11 bases sitting between them. CDR1 and CDR2 from the germline V gene are SGHNT and YYREEE (reference sequence). This CDR3 contains 13 residues. CDR3 bases: TGTGCCAGCAGCTCACAGGGTTTGGAGACCCAGTACTTC. As protein: CASSSQGLETQYF. Together with reference TRBV5-4 and TRBJ2-5, the CDR3 gives the full variable domain: ETGVTQSPTHLIKTRGQQVTLRCSSQSGHNTVSWYQQALGQGPQFIFQYYREEENGRGNFPPRFSGLQFPNYSSELNVNALELDDSALYLCASSSQGLETQYFGPGTRLLVL.

The J gene is TRBJ1-6, the V gene TRBV27; 7 nucleotides line up with TRBD1. CDR3 size: 14 residues. The V and J ends lost 5 bases and 8 bases, in that order; junction bases with no gene match: 6. Germline V gene lookup returns CDR1 MNHEY and CDR2 SMNVEV (reference sequence). The CDR3 coding sequence is TGTGCCAGCAGTCTCCTCGGGACAGATTCACCCCTCCACTTT. Translation: CASSLLGTDSPLHF.

This clone was observed a single time. The V and J genes are TRBV19 and TRBJ2-3, with a weak D call TRBD2 (6 bases). Trimming shortened V by 4 bases and J by 0 bases, and 11 bases separated the two germline ends. The V gene's germline CDR1 is LNHDA and CDR2 SQIVND (reference sequence). The CDR3 has 15 amino acids. The CDR3 sequence: CASSTPGTSTDTQYF. CDR3 coding DNA: TGTGCCAGTAGTACACCCGGGACTAGCACAGATACGCAGTATTTT.

The chain carries TRBV10-3 and TRBJ1-1; 7 bases are shared with TRBD1. After removal of 8 bases from V and 7 bases from J, the junction contained 16 bases not matched to a gene. This CDR3 has 15 residues. Germline values: CDR1 ENHRY, CDR2 SYGVKD. The CDR3 sequence: CAISAGSSGQLEAFF. DNA for the CDR3: TGTGCCATCTCCGCCGGGTCATCGGGACAGCTTGAAGCTTTCTTT.

The chain has TRBV19 and TRBJ2-5; 9 nucleotides line up with TRBD2. This CDR3 has 17 residues. Germline CDR1 and CDR2: LNHDA and SQIVND (reference sequence). With V trimmed by 5 bases and J by 5 bases, 15 bases remained unmatched. CDR3 sequence reads: CASSRSRREGFGETQYF. In DNA, the CDR3 is TGTGCCAGTAGTCGCAGTCGGCGGGAGGGATTCGGGGAGACCCAGTACTTC.

The chain carries TRBV14 and TRBJ2-1; TRBD2 matches at 9 bases. V dropped 2 bases and J dropped 4; count of bases not matched to a gene: 3. The CDR3 length is 15 residues. CDR1 SGHDN and CDR2 FVKESK come from the germline V gene. The CDR3: CASSQLAGLYNEQFF. For the CDR3, the DNA is TGTGCCAGCAGCCAACTAGCGGGACTTTACAATGAGCAGTTCTTC.

This clone showed up just a few times. This chain uses TRBV19 with TRBJ2-7; D is possibly TRBD1 (5 bases). The CDR3 is 15 residues long. Germline V gives CDR1 LNHDA, CDR2 SQIVND (reference sequence). Between the trimmed V and J ends, which lost 4 bases and 4 bases, there was a span of 17 bases. The CDR3 region has the DNA TGTGCCAGTAGTAATCCAGGGCGTACGAGGTACGAGCAGTACTTC. Translating it yields CASSNPGRTRYEQYF.

The rearrangement joins TRBV19 to TRBJ1-2; D not certain. Trimming shortened V by 3 bases and J by 8 bases, and 10 bases separated the two germline ends. CDR1 and CDR2 from the germline V gene are LNHDA and SQIVND (reference sequence). There are 12 residues in the CDR3. This CDR3 is CASSIWEGGYTF. CDR3 in DNA: TGTGCCAGTAGTATTTGGGAGGGAGGCTACACCTTC.

The gene calls are TRBV18 and TRBJ1-3; 8 bases match TRBD1. The length of the CDR3 is 15 residues. The germline gives CDR1 KGHSH, CDR2 LQKENI. V dropped 4 bases and J dropped 7; count of bases not matched to a gene: 9. This CDR3 reads CASSLAGTGINTIYF. The DNA of the CDR3 is TGTGCCAGCTCACTCGCCGGGACAGGAATTAACACCATATATTTT.

The V and J genes are TRBV11-2 and TRBJ2-4; D might be TRBD1 (5 bases). The germline gives CDR1 SGHAT, CDR2 FQNNGV. The germline V and J ends were trimmed by 5 bases and 0 bases, with 11 bases remaining between them. The CDR3 runs 15 residues. The CDR3: CASSQDSLAKNIQYF. The CDR3 DNA is TGTGCCAGCAGCCAAGACAGTCTAGCCAAAAACATTCAGTACTTC.

The chain carries TRBV6-2 or TRBV6-3 and TRBJ2-6; TRBD1 agrees at 8 bases. The CDR3 sequence is 19 residues long. Germline lookup yields CDR1 MNHEY and CDR2 SVGEGT. Trimming removed 1 base from V and 0 bases from J; junction bases left unmatched: 8. CDR3 DNA sequence: TGTGCCAGCAGTTACTACCTGGACAGGGTGATCTCTGGGGCCAACGTCCTGACTTTC. The encoded protein is CASSYYLDRVISGANVLTF.